This T cell receptor (beta chain) was captured in a study of T cell responses to AZD1222 COVID-19 vaccine. Sequenced by immunoSEQ multiplex PCR; TCRdb stores in-frame clones only, minus some. The sample carries approximately 120,000 clones, around 90% recorded once. Concerning this clone itself: Its antigen is not identified.

This CDR3 comprises 13 residues. V was trimmed by 8 bases and J by 0 bases, leaving 8 bases between them. Regarding the study as a whole: Close to half of all spike-specific TCRs reportedly target regions of the variants that are unmutated.

This rearrangement joins TRBV12-3 or TRBV12-4 to TRBJ2-1; D not resolved. This sequence originates from an adult in good health. The sequenced sample was peripheral blood, obtained on day 0 of MenACWY control vaccination. In DNA, the CDR3 is TGTGCCAGCGCGGCGAGCTCCTACAATGAGCAGTTCTTC. It translates to CASAASSYNEQFF.